The 29 T cell receptor beta chains below all came from one sample that was sequenced in a study of Ad26.COV2.S vaccination and SARS-CoV-2 variants. As for treatment: about 20 received Ad26.COV2.S at low or high dose, single or two shots; roughly 5 received placebo; per-sample allocation not given. Each sample was drawn 63 days after the first injection (of vaccine or placebo). Method: immunoSEQ multiplex PCR; TCRdb's copy keeps in-frame clones and lacks some. Of roughly 300,000 clones listed, approximately 86% are singletons. The input for sequencing was peripheral blood, taken in a trial of Ad26.COV2.S vaccine versus placebo. These receptors were taken from a person aged 18 to 59 who received the Ad26.COV2.S COVID-19 vaccine or a placebo.

This chain connects TRBV30 to TRBJ1-2, with D possibly TRBD1 on 5 matching bases. CDR3 length: 14 residues. Trimming shortened V by 4 bases and J by 4 bases, and 16 bases separated the two germline ends. The germline V gene has CDR1 GTSNPN and CDR2 SVGIG (reference sequence). CDR3 DNA: TGTGCCTGGACCGGCCACGGGGCGGTCTATGGCTACACCTTC. Encoded protein: CAWTGHGAVYGYTF.

This clone was counted a few times. V usage is TRBV9 and J usage is TRBJ1-6, with 7 bases matching TRBD1. The CDR3 extends over 14 amino acids. Germline lookup yields CDR1 SGDLS and CDR2 YYNGEE. V dropped 3 bases and J dropped 14; count of bases not matched to a gene: 11. The CDR3 protein is CASSGDRAGSALHF. CDR3 DNA: TGTGCCAGCAGCGGAGACAGGGCAGGGTCAGCCCTCCACTTT.

The V and J genes are TRBV4-3 and TRBJ1-5; tentatively, D is TRBD1 (5 bases). Per the germline V gene, CDR1 is LGHNA and CDR2 is YSLEER. V lost 4 bases, J lost 0 bases, and 16 bases lay in between. CDR3 size: 17 residues. CDR3: CASSPQHDRGSNQPQHF. In DNA form, the CDR3 reads TGCGCCAGCAGCCCGCAACATGACAGAGGTAGCAATCAGCCCCAGCATTTT.

The chain employs TRBV5-1 and TRBJ1-3, with D hard to call. CDR1 and CDR2 from the germline V gene are SGHRS and YFSETQ. Trimming pared 0 bases from V and 8 bases from J, leaving 9 bases between. The CDR3 loop spans 13 amino acids. CDR3 sequence reads: CASSLGFRDTIYF. In DNA form, the CDR3 reads TGCGCCAGCAGCTTGGGGTTTCGGGACACCATATATTTT.

The chain uses TRBV11-2 and TRBJ1-2, with D unresolved. V lost 6 bases, J lost 5 bases, and 19 bases lay in between. CDR1 SGHAT and CDR2 FQNNGV come from the germline V gene. The CDR3 has 15 amino acids. CDR3 loop: CASSQPSDIIYGYTF. As DNA, the CDR3 is TGTGCCAGCAGTCAACCCAGCGACATTATTTATGGCTACACCTTC.

The chain employs TRBV28 and TRBJ1-5, with D possibly matching TRBD1 (5 bases). The V gene lost 11 bases and the J gene lost 5 bases, with 19 bases spanning the gap. The V gene's germline CDR1 is MDHEN and CDR2 SYDVKM. The CDR3 is 14 amino acids. The CDR3 is CAVLGGGIDQPQHF. The CDR3 region has the DNA TGTGCCGTCCTTGGGGGGGGGATAGATCAGCCCCAGCATTTT.

V and J are TRBV4-2 and TRBJ1-2; unclear D gene. Germline lookup yields CDR1 LGHNA and CDR2 YNFKEQ. The CDR3 is made up of 13 amino acids. With 0 bases removed from V and 6 bases from J, the gap between germline ends came to 8 bases. The CDR3 reads CASSQERTDGYTF. The CDR3 DNA follows: TGTGCCAGCAGCCAAGAAAGGACCGATGGCTACACCTTC.

The rearrangement links TRBV15 to TRBJ2-3; TRBD2 might be the D (6 bases). The CDR3 runs 15 residues. Germline V gene lookup returns CDR1 LNHNV and CDR2 YYDKDF (reference sequence). Trimming removed 3 bases from V and 1 base from J, with 11 bases in between. The CDR3 region has the DNA TGTGCCACCAGCAGGGACCGCGGGGGCACAGATACGCAGTATTTT. It codes for CATSRDRGGTDTQYF.

CDR3 in DNA: TGTGCCAGCAGCTCAGGACTAGCGGGAGAGGAGCTGTTTTTT. Translating it yields CASSSGLAGEELFF. The chain carries TRBV7-2 and TRBJ2-2; TRBD2 aligns across 13 bases. CDR1 and CDR2 (germline): SGHTA, FQGNSA. The CDR3 has 14 residues. The ends lost 4 bases at V and 10 bases at J; junction bases unmatched: 3.

Concerning this clone: Other nucleotide sequences from this sample produce the same CDR3. The CDR3 nucleotides read TGTGCCAGCAGCTTGGGTGGGGGCTCCTACGAGCAGTACTTC. Its translation: CASSLGGGSYEQYF. The chain links TRBV11-2 to TRBJ2-7, with D tentatively TRBD1 or TRBD2 (5 bases each). CDR1 and CDR2 from the germline V gene are SGHAT and FQNNGV. The V gene lost 3 bases and the J gene lost 0 bases, with 9 bases spanning the gap. This CDR3 has 14 residues.

This clone showed up just a few times. The chain employs TRBV18 and TRBJ1-6; unclear D gene. V lost 5 bases and J lost 10, with 12 bases in between. Germline CDR1 is KGHSH and CDR2 is LQKENI. The CDR3 is 13 residues long. CDR3 coding DNA: TGTGCCAGCTCATCAGAGGGAGGCTCACCCCTCCACTTT. Translating gives CASSSEGGSPLHF.

This chain uses TRBV7-2 with TRBJ1-4, with D perhaps matching TRBD1 (5 bases). V lost 1 base and J lost 10, with 19 bases in between. The CDR3 is 16 residues long. Germline V gene data show CDR1 as SGHTA and CDR2 as FQGNSA. CDR3 loop: CASSLGAGGARGKLFF. The CDR3 DNA reads as TGTGCCAGCAGCTTAGGTGCTGGGGGTGCGAGGGGAAAACTGTTTTTT.

The rearrangement joins TRBV7-2 to TRBJ2-2, with D uncertain. V gave up 6 bases and J gave up 5 bases, with 16 bases separating them. Germline V gives CDR1 SGHTA, CDR2 FQGNSA. The CDR3 extends over 15 amino acids. Written as DNA, the CDR3 is TGTGCCAGCAGATCTCCCAGGCGTGGAACCGGGGAGCTGTTTTTT. Translation: CASRSPRRGTGELFF.

The chain couples TRBV29-1 to TRBJ2-1; D is ambiguous. This CDR3 is built from 12 residues. V shed 3 bases and J shed 3 bases, with 6 bases lying between them. Germline V gene sequence: CDR1 SQVTM, CDR2 ANQGSEA. CDR3 sequence reads: CSVEAGYNEQFF. The CDR3 region has the DNA TGCAGCGTTGAGGCAGGCTACAATGAGCAGTTCTTC.

This clone was seen only a few times. The chain combines TRBV3-1 (or the pseudogene TRBV3-2) with TRBJ2-2, with 8 bases identical to TRBD2. CDR3 length equals 15 residues. J lost 5 bases, V lost 4 bases, and 6 bases had no gene match. Germline V gives CDR1 LGHDT, CDR2 YNNKEL (reference sequence). CDR3 sequence (DNA): TGTGCCAGCAGCCGAATCAGCGGGGGTACCGGGGAGCTGTTTTTT. Translated: CASSRISGGTGELFF.

This clone was detected only once. The chain combines TRBV4-3 with TRBJ1-1; D is unclear. Germline V gives CDR1 LGHNA, CDR2 YSLEER. The CDR3 totals 13 residues. Trimming stripped 0 bases from V and 8 bases from J, with 10 bases between. CDR3: CASSQDEEREAFF. The CDR3 DNA sequence: TGCGCCAGCAGCCAAGATGAGGAGAGAGAAGCTTTCTTT.

This clone turned up a few times. The chain joins TRBV28 to TRBJ1-1; no clear D. V gave up 6 bases and J gave up 3 bases, with 2 bases separating them. The CDR3 has 10 amino acids. Germline CDR1 reads MDHEN; CDR2 reads SYDVKM. As DNA, the CDR3 is TGTGCCAGCAGCCACACTGAAGCTTTCTTT. This gives the protein CASSHTEAFF.

This chain connects TRBV7-2 to TRBJ2-7; D may be TRBD1 (6 bases). The CDR3 consists of 13 residues. From germline, CDR1 is SGHTA and CDR2 FQGNSA. V was shortened by 5 bases and J by 2 bases, with 10 bases between the two germline ends. This chain's CDR3 is CASSARQAYEQYF. DNA of the CDR3: TGTGCCAGCAGCGCCCGACAGGCCTACGAGCAGTACTTC.

The chain has TRBV4-2 and TRBJ1-2, with D possibly being TRBD1 (5 bases). The V gene's germline CDR1 is LGHNA and CDR2 YNFKEQ. V was clipped by 3 bases and J by 8 bases, with 19 bases between them. This CDR3 spans 15 amino acids. The CDR3 DNA follows: TGTGCCAGCAGCCACAACTTCGGGGGGGAAGGAGGCTACACCTTC. This sequence encodes CASSHNFGGEGGYTF.

The chain links TRBV2 to TRBJ1-2; D not certain. V gave up 2 bases and J gave up 3 bases, with 13 bases separating them. This CDR3 has 15 residues. CDR1 and CDR2 (germline): SNHLY, FYNNEI. CDR3 region: CASSELGRTYYGYTF. The CDR3 region has the DNA TGTGCCAGCAGTGAATTAGGGAGAACGTACTATGGCTACACCTTC.

The rearrangement uses TRBV28 and TRBJ1-6; D is perhaps TRBD1 (5 bases). CDR1 MDHEN and CDR2 SYDVKM come from the germline V gene. CDR3 length: 14 amino acids. V was clipped by 5 bases and J by 7 bases, with 12 bases between them. The CDR3 spells CASSPKWGNSPLHF. For the CDR3, the DNA is TGTGCCAGCAGTCCCAAATGGGGCAATTCACCCCTCCACTTT.

The chain has TRBV5-1 and TRBJ1-4; 7 nucleotides line up with TRBD1. This CDR3 comprises 15 residues. Germline CDR1 reads SGHRS; CDR2 reads YFSETQ. J lost 4 bases, V lost 0 bases, and 3 bases had no gene match. The CDR3 loop reads CASSLEGQFNEKLFF. The CDR3 nucleotides read TGCGCCAGCAGCTTGGAGGGACAGTTTAATGAAAAACTGTTTTTT.

A note on this clone: Compared with germline, one end of the junction differs, possibly owing to a read error. The chain employs TRBV7-7 and TRBJ2-5; D could derive from TRBD1 or TRBD2 (5 bases each). Germline CDR1 SSHAT, CDR2 FNYEAQ (reference sequence). This CDR3 is 16 amino acids long. The CDR3 region is CASSRNPGTGRETQYF. Written as DNA, the CDR3 is TGTGCTAGCAGCCGCAATCCGGGGACGGGCCGAGAGACCCAGTACTTC.

This sequence joins TRBV19 and TRBJ2-7, with TRBD1 identical over 9 bases. CDR1 and CDR2 from the germline V gene are LNHDA and SQIVND (reference sequence). The length of the CDR3 is 14 residues. V shed 9 bases, J shed 6 bases, and the junction held 12 bases outside the gene matches. The CDR3 loop reads CASPGDRAVVEQYF. The CDR3 nucleotides are TGTGCCAGCCCCGGGGACAGGGCCGTCGTCGAGCAGTACTTC.

As regards this clone: This sample includes further DNA sequences coding for the same CDR3. The chain carries TRBV28 and TRBJ2-7, with no clear D. This CDR3 spans 12 amino acids. CDR1 is MDHEN and CDR2 is SYDVKM in the germline V gene. Trimming stripped 1 base from V and 3 bases from J, with 4 bases between. The CDR3 nucleotides read TGTGCCAGCAGTTTATTGGGCTACGAGCAGTACTTC. Its protein product is CASSLLGYEQYF.

V is TRBV7-9 and J is TRBJ2-7; D remains ambiguous. V lost 4 bases, J lost 2 bases, and 12 bases lay in between. This CDR3 is built from 14 residues. Germline lookup yields CDR1 SEHNR and CDR2 FQNEAQ (reference sequence). CDR3 residues: CASSSGRATYEQYF. The DNA of the CDR3 is TGTGCCAGCAGCTCGGGCCGGGCGACCTACGAGCAGTACTTC.

This rearrangement joins TRBV11-2 to TRBJ2-3; D perhaps matches TRBD1 (6 bases). V lost 0 bases to trimming and J lost 6 bases, with 13 bases between them. This CDR3 has 15 amino acids. Germline CDR1 SGHAT, CDR2 FQNNGV. As DNA, the CDR3 is TGTGCCAGCAGCTTAGAATACAGGGAGTGGGATACGCAGTATTTT. It codes for CASSLEYREWDTQYF.

This rearrangement joins TRBV9 to TRBJ2-3, with 10 nucleotides matching TRBD2. This CDR3 spans 17 amino acids. V lost 0 bases and J lost 0; bases outside the gene matches: 4. CDR1 is SGDLS, CDR2 YYNGEE, per germline. This chain's CDR3 is CASSVETSGLSTDTQYF. The CDR3 DNA reads as TGTGCCAGCAGCGTAGAGACTAGCGGGCTAAGCACAGATACGCAGTATTTT.

This clone was found a few times. The chain has TRBV2 and TRBJ2-5; D remains unclear. Between the trimmed V and J ends, which lost 4 bases and 9 bases, there was a span of 12 bases. The CDR3 extends over 12 amino acids. Germline V CDR1 and CDR2: SNHLY, FYNNEI. CDR3 in amino acids: CASSGTWASQYF. CDR3 DNA: TGTGCCAGCAGTGGGACCTGGGCATCCCAGTACTTC.